Shown below are 26 T cell receptor beta chains from a single sample sequenced in a study of blood T cell repertoires in COVID-19. TCRdb's table, derived via immunoSEQ multiplex PCR, lists solely in-frame clones and lacks some. The table shows about 140,000 clones, with 84% occurring only once. Specimen: PBMCs or T cells enriched from blood (not recorded which). The receptor set was obtained from a middle-aged man with acute COVID-19.

CDR3 protein: CASSDPPWSTQYF. CDR3 bases: TGTGCCAGCAGTGACCCTCCATGGAGTACGCAGTATTTT. V usage is TRBV6-1 and J usage is TRBJ2-3; D unresolved. Germline V CDR1 and CDR2: MNHNS, SASEGT. The CDR3 loop spans 13 amino acids. V dropped 3 bases and J dropped 8 bases, with 12 bases sitting between them.

The chain combines TRBV27 with TRBJ1-2; possible D gene TRBD1, 5 bases. There are 15 residues in the CDR3. V was trimmed by 0 bases and J by 6 bases, leaving 14 bases between them. Germline CDR1 MNHEY, CDR2 SMNVEV (reference sequence). The CDR3 sequence: CASSLSPRVGHGYTF. CDR3 in DNA: TGTGCCAGCAGTTTATCCCCCAGAGTGGGGCATGGCTACACCTTC.

This CDR3 is CASSLTGARNQPQHF. For the CDR3, the DNA is TGTGCCAGCAGCCTCACAGGGGCCCGCAATCAGCCCCAGCATTTT. This chain connects TRBV7-9 to TRBJ1-5, with 7 bases identical to TRBD1. The germline CDR1 and CDR2 sequences are SEHNR and FQNEAQ (reference sequence). V shed 5 bases and J 2 bases; nucleotides not matched to a gene: 6. This CDR3 is built from 15 residues.

The chain combines TRBV7-2 with TRBJ2-2, with D tentatively TRBD2 (5 bases). Trimming removed 1 base at V and 6 bases at J, with 9 bases between. This CDR3 has 14 residues. CDR1 is SGHTA, CDR2 FQGNSA, per germline. CDR3 coding DNA: TGTGCCAGCAGCTTAGGAGGGCTGGCCGGGGAGCTGTTTTTT. Amino acid sequence: CASSLGGLAGELFF.

J is TRBJ2-2 and V is TRBV28, with 7 bases fitting TRBD2. The junction had 9 bases not matched to a gene; V was cut back by 11 bases and J by 6 bases. This CDR3 contains 13 residues. Per the germline V gene, CDR1 is MDHEN and CDR2 is SYDVKM. CDR3 sequence (DNA): TGTGCCCCCTTAGGGGCGGGGGCCGGGGAGCTGTTTTTT. It translates to CAPLGAGAGELFF.

The chain employs TRBV5-1 and TRBJ2-1; D ambiguous. The CDR3 runs to 9 residues. V gave up 6 bases and J gave up 12 bases, with 7 bases separating them. Germline-derived CDR1 and CDR2 are SGHRS and YFSETQ. Written as DNA, the CDR3 is TGCGCCAGCACTCCGGTGCAGTTCTTC. Amino acid sequence: CASTPVQFF.

This chain joins TRBV30 and TRBJ2-7, with D tentatively TRBD1 (6 bases). Germline CDR1 reads GTSNPN; CDR2 reads SVGIG (reference sequence). V was trimmed by 0 bases and J by 2 bases, leaving 8 bases between them. The length of the CDR3 is 13 residues. The CDR3: CAWSVQGTYEQYF. In DNA, the CDR3 is TGTGCCTGGAGTGTACAGGGAACCTACGAGCAGTACTTC.

The V gene is TRBV28, the J gene TRBJ2-7, with D maybe TRBD1 (5 bases). V was shortened by 4 bases and J by 3 bases, with 19 bases between the two germline ends. The CDR3 runs 16 residues. From germline, CDR1 is MDHEN and CDR2 SYDVKM. DNA for the CDR3: TGTGCCAGCAGTTCGCCGGAGACAGACGTATACTACGAGCAGTACTTC. Amino acids: CASSSPETDVYYEQYF.

This sequence joins TRBV6-2 or TRBV6-3 and TRBJ2-5; D gene uncertain. Germline assignment: CDR1 MNHEY and CDR2 SVGEGT. The CDR3 is made up of 14 amino acids. With 3 bases removed from V and 3 bases from J, the gap between germline ends came to 11 bases. The CDR3 nucleotides are TGTGCCAGCAGTTATTTGAACTCGGAAGAGACCCAGTACTTC. It is translated as CASSYLNSEETQYF.

CDR3 nucleotides: TGCGCCAGCAGCTTGCCGGGACAGGGGGCGGCAGATACGCAGTATTTT. Translating gives CASSLPGQGAADTQYF. V gene TRBV5-1 combines with J gene TRBJ2-3, with 12 bases fitting TRBD1. CDR3 size: 16 residues. V gave up 1 base and J gave up 4 bases; unmatched junction bases: 4. Germline-derived CDR1 and CDR2 are SGHRS and YFSETQ.

The DNA for the CDR3 is TGTGCCAGCAGCTATTCCTACAGGAACAATGAGCAGTTCTTC. Translating it yields CASSYSYRNNEQFF. The chain employs TRBV7-2 and TRBJ2-1; D is possibly TRBD1 (5 bases). The CDR3 is 14 amino acids. V was cut by 4 bases and J by 5 bases, with 12 bases left in between. Germline values: CDR1 SGHTA, CDR2 FQGNSA.

This clone was seen just once. V gene TRBV7-2 combines with J gene TRBJ2-3, with 8 bases aligning to TRBD2. This CDR3 comprises 16 residues. V lost 4 bases to trimming and J lost 0 bases; unmatched junction nucleotides: 6. Germline V lookup: CDR1 SGHTA, CDR2 FQGNSA. The CDR3: CASSSIAGFSTDTQYF. CDR3 sequence (DNA): TGTGCCAGCAGCTCCATAGCGGGGTTTAGCACAGATACGCAGTATTTT.

The chain carries TRBV9 and TRBJ2-5; no firm D call. CDR1 and CDR2 from the germline V gene are SGDLS and YYNGEE. The V and J ends lost 0 bases and 5 bases respectively, with 11 bases between them. This CDR3 is built from 14 residues. DNA for the CDR3: TGTGCCAGCAGCGTAGCTCGAGACACGGAGACCCAGTACTTC. As protein: CASSVARDTETQYF.

V and J are TRBV6-5 and TRBJ2-3; 13 bases are shared with TRBD2. Trimming removed 0 bases from V and 5 bases from J; junction bases left unmatched: 2. Germline CDR1 reads MNHEY; CDR2 reads SVGAGI. This CDR3 has 16 residues. CDR3 DNA sequence: TGTGCCAGCAGTTACTCGACTAGCGGGGGGATAGATACGCAGTATTTT. It encodes CASSYSTSGGIDTQYF.

V usage is TRBV30 and J usage is TRBJ2-1; TRBD1 is a possible D gene (6 bases). Germline assignment: CDR1 GTSNPN and CDR2 SVGIG (reference sequence). The CDR3 runs 14 residues. The ends were cut back, 1 base at V and 3 bases at J, with 10 bases in the middle. DNA of the CDR3: TGTGCCTGGAGTGGGGGGACACTCTACAATGAGCAGTTCTTC. Its protein product is CAWSGGTLYNEQFF.

The J gene is TRBJ1-2, the V gene TRBV6-6; 7 positions agree with TRBD1. Germline-derived CDR1 and CDR2 are MNHNY and SVGAGI (reference sequence). With 2 bases clipped from V and 7 bases from J, the junction kept 7 bases outside the gene matches. This CDR3 is built from 14 residues. CDR3 loop: CASSYELGQAGYTF. The CDR3 nucleotides read TGTGCCAGCAGTTACGAGCTTGGACAGGCTGGCTACACCTTC.

CDR3 DNA: TGTGCCTATTCTCCGGGGAATGAAAAACTGTTTTTT. It yields the protein CAYSPGNEKLFF. The V gene is TRBV30, the J gene TRBJ1-4; D is uncertain. This CDR3 is built from 12 residues. Germline CDR1 and CDR2: GTSNPN and SVGIG (reference sequence). Between the trimmed V and J ends, which lost 7 bases and 5 bases, there was a span of 11 bases.

The chain carries TRBV5-5 and TRBJ2-2, with TRBD2 matching over 13 bases. V shed 4 bases, J shed 1 base, and the junction held 7 bases outside the gene matches. This CDR3 comprises 18 residues. The germline CDR1 and CDR2 sequences are SGHKS and YYEKEE (reference sequence). The CDR3 region is CASSPGGLAGMNTGELFF. For the CDR3, the DNA is TGTGCCAGCAGCCCCGGGGGACTAGCGGGAATGAACACCGGGGAGCTGTTTTTT.

The gene calls are TRBV2 and TRBJ1-1, with TRBD1 matching 9 bases. CDR3 size: 15 residues. In germline, CDR1 is SNHLY, CDR2 FYNNEI. V trimming: 5 bases; J trimming: 11 bases; junction bases outside the gene matches: 15. The CDR3 spells CASSRPTRDRVGAFF. DNA for the CDR3: TGTGCCAGCAGTCGACCAACCCGGGACAGGGTAGGGGCTTTCTTT.

The chain uses TRBV5-4 and TRBJ2-3; D remains ambiguous. The CDR3 consists of 14 residues. Germline V CDR1 and CDR2: SGHNT, YYREEE (reference sequence). The V and J ends lost 2 bases and 5 bases respectively, with 12 bases between them. CDR3 loop: CASSFSSYGDTQYF. The CDR3 bases are TGTGCCAGCAGCTTCTCCTCGTACGGAGATACGCAGTATTTT.

The chain links TRBV28 to TRBJ1-2, with D tentatively TRBD1 (6 bases). The germline V gene encodes CDR1 MDHEN and CDR2 SYDVKM. The CDR3 runs to 15 residues. V was trimmed by 7 bases and J by 7 bases, leaving 22 bases between them. The CDR3 bases are TGTGCCAGCAAAAATCCCTCCGGGGGGCGAAGTGGCTACACCTTC. Amino acids: CASKNPSGGRSGYTF.

The rearrangement links TRBV7-2 to TRBJ2-5; 8 nucleotides agree with TRBD1. The CDR3 spans 15 residues. CDR1 is SGHTA and CDR2 is FQGNSA in the germline V gene. V lost 5 bases and J lost 2; bases outside the gene matches: 7. The CDR3 here is CASSLDQGAQETQYF. The DNA of the CDR3 is TGTGCCAGCAGCCTGGATCAGGGGGCACAAGAGACCCAGTACTTC.

This clone occurred once. The chain couples TRBV12-3 or TRBV12-4 to TRBJ1-2; 7 bases align to TRBD1. The CDR3 runs to 11 residues. V lost 5 bases, J lost 6 bases, and 0 bases stayed unmatched. The CDR3 sequence: CASSTGDGYTF. CDR3 nucleotides: TGTGCCAGCAGTACAGGGGATGGCTACACCTTC.

This chain connects TRBV21-1 to TRBJ1-5; the table names TRBD1, a call not compared with the DNA. TRBV21-1 constitutes a pseudogene. The CDR3 extends over 16 amino acids. This chain's CDR3 is CASSKDRGLIFQPQHF. The CDR3 region has the DNA TGTGCCAGCAGCAAAGACAGGGGGCTTATCTTTCAGCCCCAGCATTTT.

The CDR3 here is CASSRDRVGGSPLHF. The CDR3 bases are TGTGCCAGCAGCCGGGACAGGGTCGGTGGGTCACCCCTCCACTTT. The chain recombines TRBV3-1 (or the pseudogene TRBV3-2) with TRBJ1-6; 9 nucleotides align to TRBD1. CDR1 LGHDT and CDR2 YNNKEL come from the germline V gene (reference sequence). The CDR3 consists of 15 residues. V lost 4 bases and J lost 10; bases outside the gene matches: 8.

The CDR3 DNA is TGTGCCAGCAGCGCGAAGGACAGGGACAACACTGAAGCTTTCTTT. Translating it yields CASSAKDRDNTEAFF. The chain combines TRBV9 with TRBJ1-1, with 8 bases fitting TRBD1. V lost 3 bases to trimming and J lost 2 bases; unmatched junction nucleotides: 6. Germline CDR1 and CDR2: SGDLS and YYNGEE. CDR3 length: 15 amino acids.